These T cell receptor beta chains were read from a single sample in a study of OX40 agonist ivuxolimab in advanced cancers. Repertoires were generated with immunoSEQ multiplex PCR, while TCRdb's copy carries only in-frame clones and drops some. The repertoire holds some 40,000 clones, with 85% to 90% as singletons. This sample comprised CD4+ or CD8+ T cells sorted from blood, obtained in a trial of the OX40 agonist ivuxolimab. The receptors here all came from an adult with an advanced solid tumor such as melanoma, head and neck, liver or kidney cancer. The CDR3 runs from the conserved cysteine through the conserved F or W. D genes are given only for firm matches. For some rows the clone size is stated as once, few or many, or as a class when expanded; others skip it.

size	D	V	J	DNA	CDR3
.	TRBD1	TRBV18	TRBJ2-5	TGTGCCAGCTCACCGTACCGGGACAGTCGACAAGAGACCCAGTACTTC	CASSPYRDSRQETQYF
.	.	TRBV10-3	TRBJ1-3	TGTGCCATCAGGAGATCTGGAAACACCATATATTTT	CAIRRSGNTIYF
once	TRBD1	TRBV5-1	TRBJ2-7	TGCGCCAACAGCTTGGGGCCGGACAGGGTTAACGAGCAGTACTTC	CANSLGPDRVNEQYF
.	.	TRBV5-4	TRBJ2-2	TGTGCCAGCAGCTTATTAGTGGGGGGATACACCGTGGAGCTGTTTTTT	CASSLLVGGYTVELFF
once	TRBD1	TRBV5-8	TRBJ2-7	TGTGCCAGCAGCACCGGGACAGGGATGTCCTACGAGCAGTACTTC	CASSTGTGMSYEQYF
.	.	TRBV5-1	TRBJ2-2	TGCGCCAGCAGCTCCAGGGGAACCGGGGAGCTGTTTTTT	CASSSRGTGELFF
once	TRBD1	TRBV27	TRBJ1-2	TGTGCCAGCAGTTTATTTGGGACAGGGAGTGATGGCTACACCTTC	CASSLFGTGSDGYTF
.	.	TRBV4-3	TRBJ1-1	TGCGCCAGCAGCCAAGAAGGCCCGAGGGCAGGAGGGCAAGCTTTCTTT	CASSQEGPRAGGQAFF
.	.	TRBV2	TRBJ1-1	TGTGCCAGCAGAGTAATCGTCCTAAACACTGAAGCTTTCTTT	CASRVIVLNTEAFF
.	.	TRBV2	TRBJ2-2	TGTGCCAGCAGTGAATTGACGGTTGGCACCGGGGAGCTGTTTTTT	CASSELTVGTGELFF
.	.	TRBV5-4	TRBJ1-1	TGTGCCAGCAGCCCTGCGGCAGGATTCGGGGACACTGAAGCTTTCTTT	CASSPAAGFGDTEAFF
.	TRBD1	TRBV5-1	TRBJ1-1	TGCGCCAGCAGCTCCGGGACAGTGACGACTGAAGCTTTCTTT	CASSSGTVTTEAFF
.	TRBD2	TRBV14	TRBJ2-1	TGTGCCAGCAGCCGTCTCGGGGGGGCGGTGTACAATGAGCAGTTCTTC	CASSRLGGAVYNEQFF
few	.	TRBV2	TRBJ1-2	TGTGCCAGCAGTGAAGCGCAGGGTAGTGGCTACACCTTC	CASSEAQGSGYTF
.	.	TRBV2	TRBJ2-5	TGTGCCAGCTGCCCATGGCGGGAGACCCAGTACTTC	CASCPWRETQYF
.	.	TRBV11-3	TRBJ2-1	TGTGCCAGCAGCCCCTCAATAGGAACGAACAATGAGCAGTTCTTC	CASSPSIGTNNEQFF
once	.	TRBV5-1	TRBJ1-3	TGCGCCAGCAGCTTGGTTGGACTACTCTCTGGAAACACCATATATTTT	CASSLVGLLSGNTIYF
few	TRBD2	TRBV5-1	TRBJ2-5	TGCGCCAGCAGCCTAGCGGGTTCACAAGAGACCCAGTACTTC	CASSLAGSQETQYF
.	.	TRBV28	TRBJ2-3	TGTGCCAGCAGTTTAAGGACAGATACGCAGTATTTT	CASSLRTDTQYF
.	TRBD1	TRBV9	TRBJ1-1	TGTGCCAGCAGCGTAGGGGGACAGGTGTCTTCAGCTTTCTTT	CASSVGGQVSSAFF
.	.	TRBV5-1	TRBJ2-1	TGCGCCAGCAGCTTGACGGGGACCACGTACAATGAGCAGTTCTTC	CASSLTGTTYNEQFF
.	.	TRBV19	TRBJ1-5	TGTGCCAGTAGTGGGCCCCCAAACGGCAATCAGCCCCAGCATTTT	CASSGPPNGNQPQHF
.	TRBD2	TRBV9	TRBJ2-5	TGTGCCAGCAGCGTAGGGGTTAGCGGGGGGGCAGGAGAGACCCAGTACTTC	CASSVGVSGGAGETQYF
.	.	TRBV18	TRBJ1-5	TGTGCCAGCTCACCATTGAGCCGAGAACAGCCCCAGCATTTT	CASSPLSREQPQHF
.	.	TRBV19	TRBJ1-2	TGTGCCAGTAGCCCCGTGGGAGTAGACTATGGCTACACCTTC	CASSPVGVDYGYTF
.	.	TRBV18	TRBJ2-7	TGTGCCAGCTCACCACCTGATGGACAGTACGAGCAGTACTTC	CASSPPDGQYEQYF
.	TRBD2	TRBV23-1	TRBJ2-1	TGCGCCAGCAGTCAATTCGGAAGCGGGGGGGCCAGTGGGAATGAGCAGTTCTTC	CASSQFGSGGASGNEQFF
.	TRBD2	TRBV11-2	TRBJ2-7	TGCGCCAGCAGCGCCCGACTAGCGGGGGTCTACGAGCAGTACTTC	CASSARLAGVYEQYF
.	.	TRBV6-1	TRBJ2-7	TGTGCCAGCAGCCCAAGTGGGCAGCCCGACGGGGTTCAGTACTTC	CASSPSGQPDGVQYF
.	TRBD1	TRBV28	TRBJ1-4	TGTGCCACCAAAGAACAGGGGGCCGATGAAAAACTGTTTTTT	CATKEQGADEKLFF
.	TRBD1	TRBV2	TRBJ2-1	TGTGCCAGCAGCGCGAACAGGGGAGCTGTGGATGAGCAGTTCTTC	CASSANRGAVDEQFF
.	.	TRBV2	TRBJ1-1	TGTGCCAGCACTAAGGACTCGAACACTGAAGCTTTCTTT	CASTKDSNTEAFF
.	.	TRBV5-8	TRBJ1-1	TGTGCCAGCAGCTCGCTTGGTGTTGAAGCTTTCTTT	CASSSLGVEAFF
.	.	TRBV6-6	TRBJ1-4	TGTGCCAGCAGTTACGGACAGCTTAATGAAAAACTGTTTTTT	CASSYGQLNEKLFF
.	.	TRBV7-3	TRBJ1-2	TGTGCCAGCAGCTCTCAGAAAGGGAATGGCTACACCTTC	CASSSQKGNGYTF
.	TRBD1	TRBV2	TRBJ2-3	TGTGCCAGCAGTCCATATACCCGGGACAGGGGAACAGATACGCAGTATTTT	CASSPYTRDRGTDTQYF
.	.	TRBV5-1	TRBJ1-1	TGCGCCAGCAGCTTGCGGGGCACGAACACTGAAGCTTTCTTT	CASSLRGTNTEAFF
.	.	TRBV19	TRBJ1-1	TGTGCCAGTACAATTGGGCGCTGGACTGAAGCTTTCTTT	CASTIGRWTEAFF
.	.	TRBV15	TRBJ2-3	TGTGCCACCAGCAGAGGTATCGCAGATACGCAGTATTTT	CATSRGIADTQYF
.	.	TRBV13	TRBJ2-5	TGTGCCAGCAGTTCTTTTTATCAGGGGAGGCAAGAGACCCAGTACTTC	CASSSFYQGRQETQYF
.	.	TRBV7-9	TRBJ2-7	TGTGCCAGCAGCCTAGTCTGGGTCGAGCAGTACTTC	CASSLVWVEQYF
.	TRBD1	TRBV10-3	TRBJ1-4	TGTGCCATCAGCCCGACAGGGGGTAATGAAAAACTGTTTTTT	CAISPTGGNEKLFF
.	.	TRBV9	TRBJ2-5	TGTGCCAGCAGCGCACTAGGGGGGGCCTGGGAGACCCAGTACTTC	CASSALGGAWETQYF
.	.	TRBV5-1	TRBJ2-3	TGCGCCAGCAGCTTGGAGGCAGCCCGGGGGTCGGATACGCAGTATTTT	CASSLEAARGSDTQYF
.	.	TRBV6-5	TRBJ1-2	TGTGCCAGCAGGGCGCCAGGGGTGGGTGGCTACACCTTC	CASRAPGVGGYTF
.	.	TRBV5-5	TRBJ1-1	TGTGCCAGCAGCTTCTGGAACACTGAAGCTTTCTTT	CASSFWNTEAFF
.	TRBD1	TRBV5-1	TRBJ2-7	TGCGCCAGCAGCCTACAGGGGGCGCGGGAGCAGTACTTC	CASSLQGAREQYF
.	.	TRBV7-3	TRBJ2-2	TGTGCCAGCAGCTTAACGCGCAGGGACACTGACTCGGGGACCGGGGAGCTGTTTTTT	CASSLTRRDTDSGTGELFF
.	.	TRBV10-3	TRBJ1-2	TGTGCCATCAGTGAGTTCCAGGGGAAGAAGACTAACTATGGCTACACCTTC	CAISEFQGKKTNYGYTF
once	.	TRBV4-1	TRBJ1-2	TGCGCCAGCAGCCAAGGGGGTCGCTACACCTTC	CASSQGGRYTF
.	TRBD1	TRBV7-9	TRBJ1-5	TGTGCCAGCACAGGGGGCTCTAGCAATCAGCCCCAGCATTTT	CASTGGSSNQPQHF
.	.	TRBV7-8	TRBJ1-2	TGTGCCAGCAGCTTAGTGGGAATTTTCTATGGCTACACCTTC	CASSLVGIFYGYTF
.	TRBD1	TRBV5-1	TRBJ1-5	TGCGCCAGCAGCCCCGGACAGGGGAACGTTGGCAATCAGCCCCAGCATTTT	CASSPGQGNVGNQPQHF
.	.	TRBV7-2	TRBJ1-5	TGTGCCAGCAGCTTAGCGGGTGACAGGCCCAATCAGCCCCAGCATTTT	CASSLAGDRPNQPQHF